This T cell receptor (beta chain) appears in the sequencing data of a study of blood T cells in healthy people across ages (dated by TCRdb to the mid-2010s). About the investigation overall: In model experiments, template switching captured about one uniquely barcoded TCR beta cDNA molecule for every two T cells. Four age groups were formed from the donors: young (average about 16 years), middle-aged (less than 40), aged (about 62) and long-lived (approximately 78). To track age-related changes in TCR beta repertoire diversity, the study relied on deep sequencing normalized with unique cDNA molecular identifiers. For two donors (one aged 18 to 30 and one aged 80 or older), the study analyzed two additional independent replicas of 1 million unique cDNA reads from the same blood draw.

Systemically healthy Caucasian individuals from Russia, some 36 in total and aged roughly 6 to 95 years, were included as donors. About 9.6 milliliters of peripheral blood were collected from each donor into EDTA-treated Vacutainer tubes. Ficoll-Paque density-gradient centrifugation was used to isolate PBMCs, with at least 6.5 million per sample. Trizol reagent was used to extract total RNA from PBMCs, with at least 6 micrograms per sample. The percentages of naive CD45RAhigh/CD27high T cells were determined by flow cytometry on a PBMC aliquot from every donor. A remark on this clonotype: Its binding antigen is unknown. Qualities for individual bases were not recorded, and no much larger clone is one base off.

Points the paper makes about the study in general: Estimates of total diversity from one million sequenced T cells were regarded as lower bounds and underestimates. Conclusive comparison of naive and antigen-experienced compartments was prevented by the profiling of bulk unsorted PBMCs. Because donor CMV infection status was unknown, age-related changes in expanded clonotypes were potentially confounded. The percentage of naive T cells measured by flow cytometry correlated strongly with observed TCR beta diversity. Observed TCR beta diversity per million T cells fell roughly linearly with age, and a significant reduction was already apparent by age about 36. Compared with the aged group, more naive CD4+ T cells, fewer expanded clones and increased TCR diversity were shown by the long-lived group, suggesting age selection.

The CDR3 spans 11 residues, from the cysteine through the phenylalanine. The entry retains the CDR3 DNA only, 33 bases that are in frame from base 1. V is cut back by 4 bases and J by 11 bases, with 4 bases in the junction unmatched. From the germline V gene, CDR1 is MNHEY and CDR2 is SVGEGT. Library creation used 5' RACE. Sequencing relied on an Illumina HiSeq 2500. A second roughly 6 to 12 cycle PCR used a sample-barcoded 5' primer and a J-beta primer mix. Each TCR beta cDNA molecule received a unique molecular identifier from a template-switch 5' adaptor carrying 12 random nucleotides. At least 2.5 million CDR3-containing paired-end reads were obtained from each sample. All of the RNA was converted into first-strand cDNA using the Mint cDNA synthesis kit, with a TRBC-specific oligonucleotide serving as the primer. After uracil-DNA glycosylase treatment, a first 18-cycle PCR used universal primers M1SS and BC2_uni_R on all cDNA. Regarding the original processing steps: For normalization, 1 million high-quality reads were randomly selected from each sample, with every read carrying a distinct molecular identifier. Instead of being binned into consensus sequences, reads with shared molecular identifiers were discarded. MiTCR, set to a Q25 quality threshold and the strictest error-elimination algorithm, was used for CDR3 identification, clonotype clustering and error correction. Lower-bound total TCR beta diversity was estimated with a nonparametric unseen species model using Euler transformation. TCRdb itself trimmed the public reads at Q25 with fastp, ran MiXCR and retained productive beta chains. When rows share a CDR3 protein, they turn into one entry using the most common DNA and genes. The V and J calls and clone size are TCRdb's, not the authors'. Across this sample there are around 1,000,000 distinct CDR3 sequences, with roughly a quarter seen only once. Around 0.75% of the sample is taken by the ten largest.

These same data were also listed under a study on T cells of mothers and their children. The second paper states: Donors were nine systemically healthy Caucasian individuals: three mothers and their six children. cDNA synthesis consumed the entire amount of extracted RNA, loaded at around 1.5 ug RNA in each 15 ul reaction. In the second PCR, the M1S primer added sample barcodes and 2-4 random nucleotides. More than 9.5 million TCR beta CDR3 reads were obtained from each mother, and some 3.2 million reads were obtained from each child. Thymic selection similarly shapes TCR recombination output in related and unrelated pairs, with minor effect from inherited differences. Normalized repertoire overlap was always slightly but never significantly higher in related than unrelated mother-child pairs. No persistent microchimeric T cell clones were found, with a detection sensitivity of roughly 100 clones per million clonotypes. The study used deep NGS to compare TCR beta repertoires of mothers and children, seeking features distinguishing related mother-child pairs from unrelated individuals. The mean age was roughly 36 +/- 4 years for the mothers and about 10 +/- 4 years for the children. Libraries were sequenced on Illumina HiSeq 2000 with 100+100 nt paired-end reads after adapter ligation with NEBNext reagents. Mother and child libraries were prepared a month apart and sequenced in separate runs to prevent cross-contamination. For each donor, somewhere between roughly 450,000 and 2,100,000 distinct TCR beta clonotypes were identified. Naive TCR beta clonotypes were estimated from low-frequency clonotypes matched to each donor's FACS-determined naive share, without sorting.

Sequences were obtained from blood. This sequence uses TRBV6-2 or TRBV6-3 and TRBJ1-1; TRBD1 fits 7 bases in the junction. The TCR originated in a girl aged 2 to 10 in good health. The CDR3 region reads CASSLTGRAFF. The DNA sequence follows: TGTGCCAGCAGTTTGACAGGGAGGGCTTTCTTT.